This TCR beta chain was sequenced during a study of PD-1 blockade in classical Hodgkin lymphoma. Across the study: Every 2 weeks, patients got 3 mg/kg intravenous nivolumab.

Comment on this clone: Its target is unknown.

The CDR3 consists of 14 residues. Germline values: CDR1 SGHRS, CDR2 YFSETQ. Trimming at V came to 1 base and at J to 4 bases, leaving 4 bases not matched to a gene. General observations from the study: Complete responders showed a baseline diversity that resembled the diversity of newly diagnosed patients.

The protocol was immunoSEQ multiplex PCR, while the TCRdb copy is restricted to in-frame clones and leaves out a portion. This table has approximately 89,000 clones, 83% appearing once. As to time point: cycle 4 day 1 (C4D1), after five to seven weeks of nivolumab. Following autologous stem cell transplantation, relapse occurred in every patient, and exposure to brentuximab vedotin varied. Relapsed/refractory classical Hodgkin lymphoma patients had complete, partial or progressive responses. Here the sequenced sample was peripheral blood mononuclear cells (PBMCs), taken before the fourth cycle of nivolumab. The chain combines TRBV5-1 with TRBJ2-5, with TRBD2 matching 7 bases. The sequence derives from a human donor with classical Hodgkin lymphoma. CDR3 amino acids: CASSLNAGVETQYF. The CDR3 DNA reads as TGCGCCAGCAGCTTGAATGCGGGAGTAGAGACCCAGTACTTC.